The entry below gives a single TCR beta chain sequence along with its context. The data were obtained in a study of human T cells and chemical hapten exposure. The wider study: Patch tests put 0.01% DPC on the upper back, and the results were checked at 6 days.

Trimming took 7 bases from V and 2 from J, leaving 8 bases between them. The CDR3 consists of 13 residues. Regarding time point: patch test 1, 2 weeks after DPC sensitization. Treatment meaning: therapeutic diphenylcyclopropenone sensitization with weekly scalp DPC. In the original processing: Sample-level TCR yields exhibited a median of approximately 88,000, with a range of about 20,000 to 690,600. Each CDR3 protein is one row after TCRdb ran MiXCR on the RACE reads. TCRdb's processing, not the study's, gives the V and J calls here. The sample shows 380,000 or so distinct CDR3 sequences, more than 4.5% of them seen only once.

The specimen comprised whole blood, sampled in connection with sensitization to the hapten diphenylcyclopropenone (DPC). This chain links TRBV12-3 or TRBV12-4 with TRBJ2-2; weak D call: TRBD2 (5 bases). The clonotype originates from a woman aged 50 to 60 with alopecia areata. Some clones in this sample may be carry-over from other donors' samples. The CDR3 bases are TGTGCCAGCACCCGGGGAAACACCGGGGAGCTGTTTTTT. It is translated as CASTRGNTGELFF.